The 13 T cell receptor beta chains reported below all come from one sample, sequenced in a study of CD4 T cells in relation to SARS-CoV-2 and coronaviruses. No antigen is known for these receptors. TCRdb keeps only in-frame clones here, not all; method: immunoSEQ multiplex PCR. In the table there are fewer than 14,000 clones, 70% to 85% of which are singletons. Before the COVID-19 pandemic, during about 2011-2019, CD4+ T cells were taken from unexposed donors. The cells were cultured for less than twelve days before CD4+ T cells were isolated. Sequenced sample: CD4+ T cells from PBMCs, cultured in vitro. The receptors derive from a human donor in good health.

CDR3 region: CASSLNRPGNNSPLHF. In DNA, the CDR3 is TGTGCCAGCAGCTTAAATCGTCCAGGCAATAATTCACCCCTCCACTTT. V is TRBV7-2 and J is TRBJ1-6, with D hard to call. Germline V CDR1 and CDR2: SGHTA, FQGNSA. CDR3 length: 16 residues. The V end lost 2 bases, the J end lost 5 bases, and 13 bases lay between the germline ends. The whole variable domain, filled in from reference TRBV7-2 and TRBJ1-6, reads GAGVSQSPSNKVTEKGKDVELRCDPISGHTALYWYRQSLGQGLEFLIYFQGNSAPDKSGLPSDRFSAERTGGSVSTLTIQRTQQEDSAVYLCASSLNRPGNNSPLHFGNGTRLTVT.

The chain couples TRBV3-1 (or the pseudogene TRBV3-2) to TRBJ1-1; D not resolved. Germline CDR1 LGHDT, CDR2 YNNKEL (reference sequence). The CDR3 loop spans 15 amino acids. V was pared by 1 base and J by 6 bases, with 15 bases between. In nucleotides, the CDR3 is TGTGCCAGCAGCCAAGTCGGAGGGTACGTCTCTGAAGCTTTCTTT. It yields the protein CASSQVGGYVSEAFF.

The genes are TRBV3-1 (or the pseudogene TRBV3-2) and TRBJ2-1, with TRBD1 as a possible D gene (5 bases). CDR3 length equals 15 residues. V was cut by 0 bases and J by 5 bases, with 11 bases left in between. Germline CDR1 is LGHDT and CDR2 is YNNKEL (reference sequence). The CDR3 here is CASSQDTRVDNEQFF. CDR3 nucleotide sequence: TGTGCCAGCAGCCAAGATACCAGGGTGGACAATGAGCAGTTCTTC.

This rearrangement joins TRBV4-1 to TRBJ1-3; maybe TRBD1 (6 bases). Trimming took off 4 bases at V and 5 bases at J, with 18 bases between the two ends. Germline V lookup: CDR1 MGHRA, CDR2 YSYEKL. The CDR3 runs to 16 residues. CDR3 DNA: TGCGCCAGCAGCCCCTGGGGGGCCGGGGTTCGAAACACCATATATTTT. Its translation: CASSPWGAGVRNTIYF.

The chain couples TRBV5-1 to TRBJ1-2; D is perhaps TRBD1 (6 bases). Germline V lookup: CDR1 SGHRS, CDR2 YFSETQ. The CDR3 loop spans 16 amino acids. V dropped 3 bases and J dropped 8 bases, with 23 bases sitting between them. DNA of the CDR3: TGCGCCAGCAGCTCGGTGGGGGGAGGACAGCGGGGAGGCTACACCTTC. The encoded protein is CASSSVGGGQRGGYTF.

The CDR3 is CASSTRTGGVTEAFF. CDR3 nucleotides: TGTGCCAGTAGTACAAGGACAGGGGGGGTCACTGAAGCTTTCTTT. The chain recombines TRBV19 with TRBJ1-1; 10 nucleotides match TRBD1. V lost 4 bases and J lost 4; bases outside the gene matches: 6. CDR3 length equals 15 residues. In germline, CDR1 is LNHDA, CDR2 SQIVND (reference sequence). Drawing the rest from reference TRBV19 and TRBJ1-1, the complete variable domain is DGGITQSPKYLFRKEGQNVTLSCEQNLNHDAMYWYRQDPGQGLRLIYYSQIVNDFQKGDIAEGYSVSREKKESFPLTVTSAQKNPTAFYLCASSTRTGGVTEAFFGQGTRLTVV.

The chain has TRBV29-1 and TRBJ2-3; tentatively, D is TRBD1 or TRBD2 (6 bases each). With 7 bases removed from V and 5 bases from J, the gap between germline ends came to 16 bases. The CDR3 length is 13 residues. Germline assignment: CDR1 SQVTM and CDR2 ANQGSEA. The DNA of the CDR3 is TGCAGCGCCCTCGGTGGGGGGCAAGATACGCAGTATTTT. It specifies CSALGGGQDTQYF.

This rearrangement joins TRBV5-6 to TRBJ2-1; possible D gene TRBD1, 5 bases. The CDR3 consists of 14 residues. The germline V and J ends were trimmed by 7 bases and 5 bases, with 16 bases remaining between them. Germline assignment: CDR1 SGHDT and CDR2 YYEEEE. CDR3 amino acids: CASQLGLPNNEQFF. The CDR3 DNA follows: TGTGCCAGCCAACTGGGGCTTCCTAACAATGAGCAGTTCTTC. The full variable domain, in which reference TRBV5-6 and TRBJ2-1 provide the parts outside the CDR3, is DAGVTQSPTHLIKTRGQQVTLRCSPKSGHDTVSWYQQALGQGPQFIFQYYEEEERQRGNFPDRFSGHQFPNYSSELNVNALLLGDSALYLCASQLGLPNNEQFFGPGTRLTVL.

This chain uses TRBV3-1 (or the pseudogene TRBV3-2) with TRBJ2-1; D not certain. This CDR3 spans 17 amino acids. V was shortened by 0 bases and J by 3 bases, with 15 bases between the two germline ends. The germline CDR1 and CDR2 sequences are LGHDT and YNNKEL (reference sequence). CDR3 in DNA: TGTGCCAGCAGCCAAGATAGTTCGTTCGTAAACTACAATGAGCAGTTCTTC. Translating it yields CASSQDSSFVNYNEQFF.

The CDR3 loop is CASSFPGEGYGYTF. CDR3 DNA sequence: TGTGCCAGCAGTTTCCCCGGGGAGGGGTATGGCTACACCTTC. The V and J genes are TRBV28 and TRBJ1-2, with D maybe TRBD1 (5 bases). Trimming took off 3 bases at V and 5 bases at J, with 13 bases between the two ends. CDR3 length: 14 amino acids. Germline V lookup: CDR1 MDHEN, CDR2 SYDVKM.

The rearrangement uses TRBV3-1 (or the pseudogene TRBV3-2) and TRBJ2-5; either TRBD1 or TRBD2 may supply D (5 bases each). V was trimmed by 8 bases and J by 2 bases, leaving 15 bases between them. CDR3 size: 14 residues. Germline lookup yields CDR1 LGHDT and CDR2 YNNKEL (reference sequence). For the CDR3, the DNA is TGTGCCAGCGCCCCTGGGGGTAGGCAAGAGACCCAGTACTTC. Encoded protein: CASAPGGRQETQYF.

Written as DNA, the CDR3 is TGCGCCAGCAGCCAAGATCTATATGGTGTTCAGAGCTACGAGCAGTACTTC. The encoded protein is CASSQDLYGVQSYEQYF. The chain couples TRBV4-1 to TRBJ2-7, with D uncertain. The CDR3 has 17 residues. Germline CDR1 reads MGHRA; CDR2 reads YSYEKL. Trimming removed 0 bases at V and 3 bases at J, with 18 bases between.

About this clone itself: Other DNA sequences of this sample code for an identical CDR3. The chain links TRBV3-1 (or the pseudogene TRBV3-2) to TRBJ2-3, with 8 bases that match TRBD2. CDR1 and CDR2 (germline): LGHDT, YNNKEL (reference sequence). The CDR3 consists of 14 residues. After removal of 4 bases from V and 2 bases from J, the junction contained 2 bases not matched to a gene. The CDR3 protein is CASSLAGPTDTQYF. The DNA of the CDR3 is TGTGCCAGCAGCCTAGCGGGACCCACAGATACGCAGTATTTT.